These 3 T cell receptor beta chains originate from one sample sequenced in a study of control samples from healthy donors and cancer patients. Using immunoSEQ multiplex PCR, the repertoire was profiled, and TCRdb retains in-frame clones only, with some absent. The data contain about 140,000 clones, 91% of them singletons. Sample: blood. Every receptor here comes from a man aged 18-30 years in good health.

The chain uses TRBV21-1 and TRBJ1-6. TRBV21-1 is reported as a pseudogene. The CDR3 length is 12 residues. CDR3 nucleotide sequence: TGTGCCAGCAGCAAAGGGAATTCACCCCTCCACTTT. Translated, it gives CASSKGNSPLHF.

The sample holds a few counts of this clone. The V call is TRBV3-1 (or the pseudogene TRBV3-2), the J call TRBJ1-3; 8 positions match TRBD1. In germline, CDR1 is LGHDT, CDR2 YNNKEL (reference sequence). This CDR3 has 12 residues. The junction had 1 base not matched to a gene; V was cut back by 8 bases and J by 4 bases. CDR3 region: CASGTGGNTIYF. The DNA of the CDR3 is TGTGCCAGCGGGACAGGCGGAAACACCATATATTTT.

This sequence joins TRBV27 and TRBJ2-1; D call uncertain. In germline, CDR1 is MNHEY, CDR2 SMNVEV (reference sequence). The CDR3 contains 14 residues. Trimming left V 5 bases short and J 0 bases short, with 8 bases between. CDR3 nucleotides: TGTGCCAGCAGTGATAGCATCTCCTACAATGAGCAGTTCTTC. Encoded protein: CASSDSISYNEQFF.